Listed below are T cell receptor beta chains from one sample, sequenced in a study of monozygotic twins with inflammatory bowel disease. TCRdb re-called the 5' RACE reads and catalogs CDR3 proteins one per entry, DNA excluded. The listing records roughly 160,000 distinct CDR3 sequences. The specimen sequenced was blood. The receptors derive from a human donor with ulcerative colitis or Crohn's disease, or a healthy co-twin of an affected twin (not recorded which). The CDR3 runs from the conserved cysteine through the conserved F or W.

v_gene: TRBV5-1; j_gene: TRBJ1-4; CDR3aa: CASSIPGAEKLFF
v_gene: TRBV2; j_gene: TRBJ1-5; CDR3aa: CASRGTPGQGNQPQHF
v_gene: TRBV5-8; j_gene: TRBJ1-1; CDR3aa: CASSVRDSSFEAFF
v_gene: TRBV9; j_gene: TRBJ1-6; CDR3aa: CASSEDRGSNSPLHF
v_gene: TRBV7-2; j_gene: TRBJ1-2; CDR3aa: CASSLARGNYGYTF
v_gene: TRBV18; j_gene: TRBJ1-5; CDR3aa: CASSPGSGVRQPQHF
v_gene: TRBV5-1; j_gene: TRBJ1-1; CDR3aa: CASSARGQGTEAFF
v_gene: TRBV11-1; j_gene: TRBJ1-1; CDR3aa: CASSLAEASYEAFF
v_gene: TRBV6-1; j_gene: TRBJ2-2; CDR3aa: CASSPSGAIPGELFF
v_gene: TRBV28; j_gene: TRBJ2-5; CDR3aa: CASSDTSGQETQYF
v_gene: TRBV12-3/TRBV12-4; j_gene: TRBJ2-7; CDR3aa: CASTLQGYEQYF
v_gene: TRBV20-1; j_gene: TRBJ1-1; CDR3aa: CSASQGTEAFF
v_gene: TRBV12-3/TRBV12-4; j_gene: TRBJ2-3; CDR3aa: CASSLSLTDTQYF
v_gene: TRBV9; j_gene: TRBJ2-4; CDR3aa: CASSRGTDKNIQYF
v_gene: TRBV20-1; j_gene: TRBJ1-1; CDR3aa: CSARDWTGNAEAFF
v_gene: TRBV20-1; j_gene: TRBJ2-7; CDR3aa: CSASRGSDEQYF
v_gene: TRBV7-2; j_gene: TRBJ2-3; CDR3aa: CASIRGRAGDTQYF